The 4 T cell receptor beta chains below come from one sample, sequenced in a study of post-analysis software for immune sequencing data (dated by TCRdb to about 2015). Library construction relied on PCR. For sequencing, an Illumina HiSeq 2500 was employed. To reduce PCR and sequencing biases, unique molecular identifiers were built into the TCR beta cDNA libraries. TCRdb itself trimmed the public reads at Q25 with fastp, ran MiXCR and retained productive beta chains. Each entry is one CDR3 protein sequence, shown with its most common DNA and genes. For this sample there are 650,000 to 850,000 distinct CDR3 sequences; approximately 53% appear just once. Around 4.5% of the sample is in the top ten clones. The full study reports these points: Significantly higher frequencies in patients than in controls were found for five TRBV segments, including TRBV5-6, TRBV5-1 and TRBV20-1.

Their antigens remain unidentified. The source material was blood. Receptor source: a girl aged 10 to 17 with multiple sclerosis.

The rearrangement uses TRBV6-6 and TRBJ2-1; D is perhaps TRBD2 (5 bases). Germline V gene data show CDR1 as MNHNY and CDR2 as SVGAGI (reference sequence). The ends were cut back, 4 bases at V and 6 bases at J, with 19 bases in the middle. This CDR3 has 16 residues. The CDR3 DNA reads TGTGCCAGCAGTTCCCTCCTAGCCTCGTTTGGCAATGAGCAGTTCTTC. Translated: CASSSLLASFGNEQFF.

The rearrangement links TRBV12-5 to TRBJ2-3; D tentatively reads TRBD1 or TRBD2 (6 bases each). Germline loops: CDR1 LGHNT, CDR2 FRNRAP. CDR3 length: 15 amino acids. Between the trimmed V and J ends, which lost 1 base and 4 bases, there was a span of 12 bases. DNA for the CDR3: TGTGCTAGTGGTTTGGGGGGGGCAACCTCAGATACGCAGTATTTT. Translation gives CASGLGGATSDTQYF. The complete variable domain, with remaining parts taken from reference TRBV12-5 and TRBJ2-3, reads DARVTQTPRHKVTEMGQEVTMRCQPILGHNTVFWYRQTMMQGLELLAYFRNRAPLDDSGMPKDRFSAEMPDATLATLKIQPSEPRDSAVYFCASGLGGATSDTQYFGPGTRLTVL.

The chain joins TRBV7-9 to TRBJ1-1, with TRBD1 as a possible D gene (5 bases). This CDR3 has 16 residues. Germline V lookup: CDR1 SEHNR, CDR2 FQNEAQ (reference sequence). Trimming stripped 0 bases from V and 2 bases from J, with 13 bases between. CDR3 loop: CASSLASTGGNTEAFF. The CDR3 DNA follows: TGTGCCAGCAGCTTAGCGAGCACGGGGGGTAACACTGAAGCTTTCTTT.

The V and J genes are TRBV5-1 and TRBJ1-2, with 7 bases lining up with TRBD1. This CDR3 region has 16 residues. Germline CDR1 SGHRS, CDR2 YFSETQ. J was trimmed by 4 bases and V by 5 bases; bases with no gene match: 14. Here the CDR3 reads CASRQTSGQAFYGYTF. The CDR3 nucleotides read TGCGCCAGCAGACAAACTTCAGGACAGGCGTTCTATGGCTACACCTTC. Drawing the rest from reference TRBV5-1 and TRBJ1-2, the complete variable domain is KAGVTQTPRYLIKTRGQQVTLSCSPISGHRSVSWYQQTPGQGLQFLFEYFSETQRNKGNFPGRFSGRQFSNSRSEMNVSTLELGDSALYLCASRQTSGQAFYGYTFGSGTRLTVV.